The 18 T cell receptor beta chains below were found in one sample sequenced in a study of cytomegalovirus exposure and HLA in healthy donors. Libraries were prepared by immunoSEQ multiplex PCR; TCRdb keeps only in-frame clonotypes and omits some of them. This sample has a few hundred thousand clones, with roughly 90% found just once. Sequenced input: PBMCs. These receptors were collected from a woman younger than 30 in good health and CMV-seronegative.

The rearrangement uses TRBV6-6 and TRBJ1-1, with TRBD1 identical over 8 bases. The CDR3 extends over 15 amino acids. V dropped 9 bases and J dropped 1; count of bases not matched to a gene: 10. Germline CDR1 is MNHNY and CDR2 is SVGAGI (reference sequence). This CDR3 reads CASHPRTGPNTEAFF. The CDR3 DNA reads TGTGCCAGTCACCCACGGACAGGGCCGAACACTGAAGCTTTCTTT.

DNA for the CDR3: TGTGCCAGCAGCGTAAAACTAGCGGGGTTGTACAATGAGCAGTTCTTC. Translated: CASSVKLAGLYNEQFF. This sequence joins TRBV5-6 and TRBJ2-1; TRBD2 matches 10 bases. The germline V gene has CDR1 SGHDT and CDR2 YYEEEE. V was pared by 4 bases and J by 4 bases, with 8 bases of the junction left unmatched. The CDR3 has 16 amino acids.

The chain carries TRBV5-6 and TRBJ2-7, with D tentatively TRBD1 (5 bases). Germline V gene lookup returns CDR1 SGHDT and CDR2 YYEEEE. V was pared by 1 base and J by 4 bases, with 9 bases between. CDR3 length equals 13 residues. CDR3 sequence (DNA): TGTGCCAGCAGCTTGACAGGTCTTTACGAGCAGTACTTC. Protein product: CASSLTGLYEQYF.

The chain has TRBV28 and TRBJ2-7; D might be TRBD2 (5 bases). Germline CDR1 MDHEN, CDR2 SYDVKM. This CDR3 has 14 amino acids. The V end lost 10 bases, the J end lost 1 base, and 17 bases lay between the germline ends. Here the CDR3 reads CATNRDLFSYEQYV. As DNA, the CDR3 is TGTGCCACCAACCGGGATCTATTTTCCTACGAGCAGTACGTC.

The rearrangement uses TRBV27 and TRBJ1-5, with D maybe TRBD1 (5 bases). Per germline, CDR1 MNHEY and CDR2 SMNVEV (reference sequence). The CDR3 covers 13 residues. The V and J ends lost 3 bases and 6 bases respectively, with 9 bases between them. This chain's CDR3 is CASSFRAAQPQHF. CDR3 DNA sequence: TGTGCCAGCAGTTTCAGGGCTGCTCAGCCCCAGCATTTT.

This CDR3 is CASSFSLGQGLYEQYV. CDR3 sequence (DNA): TGTGCCAGCAGTTTCAGCCTGGGACAGGGCCTCTACGAGCAGTACGTC. The rearrangement joins TRBV28 to TRBJ2-7, with TRBD1 matching 9 bases. This CDR3 region has 16 residues. Per the germline V gene, CDR1 is MDHEN and CDR2 is SYDVKM. The V segment lost 3 bases and the J segment 3 bases; nucleotides outside the gene matches: 9.

V gene TRBV5-1 combines with J gene TRBJ2-1; D might be TRBD2 (7 bases). V lost 0 bases and J lost 9, with 25 bases in between. Germline lookup yields CDR1 SGHRS and CDR2 YFSETQ. This CDR3 comprises 18 residues. For the CDR3, the DNA is TGCGCCAGCAGCTTGGATCCCTCCCTAGCGGCTTTACAGGGTGAGCAGTTCTTC. Translating gives CASSLDPSLAALQGEQFF.

This clone has more than one count but fewer than ten. The V gene is TRBV11-2, the J gene TRBJ1-6; TRBD1 aligns across 7 bases. With 4 bases clipped from V and 7 bases from J, the junction kept 7 bases outside the gene matches. CDR1 is SGHAT, CDR2 FQNNGV, per germline. CDR3 length: 15 amino acids. CDR3 residues: CASSSQTGLNSPLHF. CDR3 coding DNA: TGTGCCAGCAGCTCGCAGACAGGGCTCAATTCACCCCTCCACTTT.

V is TRBV27 and J is TRBJ2-1; a weak D match, TRBD1 (5 bases). The germline CDR1 and CDR2 sequences are MNHEY and SMNVEV (reference sequence). The CDR3 runs 15 residues. V lost 6 bases and J lost 7, with 19 bases in between. The CDR3 region has the DNA TGTGCCAGCAGCCACCTGAGTGGGGCGGATAATGAGCAGTTCTTC. It specifies CASSHLSGADNEQFF.

This clone was recorded once. This chain joins TRBV5-4 and TRBJ2-2; weak D call: TRBD2 (5 bases). CDR1 and CDR2 (germline): SGHNT, YYREEE (reference sequence). Trimming shortened V by 0 bases and J by 3 bases, and 6 bases separated the two germline ends. The CDR3 length is 14 residues. This CDR3 reads CASSLGRDTGELFF. Written as DNA, the CDR3 is TGTGCCAGCAGCTTGGGGCGGGACACCGGGGAGCTGTTTTTT.

The chain employs TRBV7-3 and TRBJ1-2, with TRBD1 as a possible D gene (5 bases). CDR3 length: 15 amino acids. Germline V lookup: CDR1 SGHTA, CDR2 FQGTGA. V was shortened by 1 base and J by 5 bases, with 14 bases between the two germline ends. The CDR3 here is CASSLRAGSGYGYTF. The CDR3 bases are TGTGCCAGCAGCTTAAGAGCAGGGTCAGGGTATGGCTACACCTTC. Together with reference TRBV7-3 and TRBJ1-2, the CDR3 gives the full variable domain: GAGVSQTPSNKVTEKGKYVELRCDPISGHTALYWYRQSLGQGPEFLIYFQGTGAADDSGLPNDRFFAVRPEGSVSTLKIQRTERGDSAVYLCASSLRAGSGYGYTFGSGTRLTVV.

J is TRBJ2-3 and V is TRBV7-7; 7 nucleotides match TRBD2. This CDR3 has 13 amino acids. The germline V gene encodes CDR1 SSHAT and CDR2 FNYEAQ (reference sequence). DNA for the CDR3: TGTGCTAGCGCGGGGGTCCCCACAGATACGCAGTATTTT. Amino acid sequence: CASAGVPTDTQYF.

The chain recombines TRBV14 with TRBJ2-1; 12 nucleotides match TRBD2. V was pared by 1 base and J by 6 bases, with 13 bases of the junction left unmatched. The CDR3 length is 19 residues. CDR1 is SGHDN, CDR2 FVKESK, per germline. The CDR3 region is CASSQGWPSGGARGNEQFF. The CDR3 coding sequence is TGTGCCAGCAGCCAAGGGTGGCCTAGCGGGGGGGCCCGAGGCAATGAGCAGTTCTTC.

CDR3 DNA sequence: TGTGCCAGCAGCAGCATTCAAGGGGGTGGGGGCTCACCCCTCCACTTT. This translates into CASSSIQGGGGSPLHF. The J gene is TRBJ1-6, the V gene TRBV6-9; a weak D match, TRBD1 (6 bases). This CDR3 comprises 16 residues. CDR1 and CDR2 from the germline V gene are MNHGY and SVAAGI. The V gene lost 6 bases and the J gene lost 10 bases, with 22 bases spanning the gap.

The chain uses TRBV18 and TRBJ1-4, with 10 bases fitting TRBD1. CDR1 KGHSH and CDR2 LQKENI come from the germline V gene. The V and J ends lost 4 bases and 6 bases, in that order; junction bases with no gene match: 2. The CDR3 is 14 residues long. CDR3 DNA sequence: TGTGCCAGCTCACTAGGGACAGGGGATGAAAAACTGTTTTTT. Its translation: CASSLGTGDEKLFF.

This clone has just one count. The rearrangement links TRBV7-9 to TRBJ2-5, with D maybe TRBD1 (5 bases). Germline V CDR1 and CDR2: SEHNR, FQNEAQ (reference sequence). The CDR3 spans 13 residues. V dropped 1 base and J dropped 5 bases, with 8 bases sitting between them. CDR3 coding DNA: TGTGCCAGCAGCTTAGACGACAGTGAGACCCAGTACTTC. Its protein product is CASSLDDSETQYF.

The chain combines TRBV13 with TRBJ1-1; the D gene is possibly TRBD1 (5 bases). Trimming stripped 5 bases from V and 1 base from J, with 8 bases between. Germline-derived CDR1 and CDR2 are PRHDT and FYEKMQ (reference sequence). The CDR3 covers 13 residues. CDR3 residues: CASSPDTNTEAFF. The CDR3 DNA reads TGTGCCAGCAGCCCGGACACGAACACTGAAGCTTTCTTT.

This clone was picked up one time. This chain uses TRBV27 with TRBJ1-1; D is unresolved. This CDR3 is 15 amino acids long. Germline CDR1 is MNHEY and CDR2 is SMNVEV (reference sequence). V lost 5 bases and J 3 bases, leaving 16 bases between the germline ends. Here the CDR3 reads CASSHRLGPYTEAFF. The CDR3 DNA is TGTGCCAGCAGTCATCGTTTGGGCCCGTACACTGAAGCTTTCTTT.